A selection of T cell receptor beta chains follows, all from one sample in a study of cytomegalovirus exposure and HLA in healthy donors. Method: immunoSEQ multiplex PCR; TCRdb's copy keeps in-frame clones and lacks some. The sample comprises approximately 200,000 clones, 65% to 80% of which are singletons, and 4.4% rests with the top ten. Sequenced: PBMCs. The receptors were gathered from a woman in her twenties or thirties in good health and CMV-seropositive. Both conserved end residues are part of each CDR3. The D gene is left open where the match is weak. Size is stated for part of the rows, as once, few or many counts, or as a class when the clone is expanded.

size	D	V	J	DNA	CDR3
.	.	TRBV12-2	TRBJ1-5	TGTGCAAGTCGTTCAGGACAGGATAGCAATCAGCCCCAGCATTTT	CASRSGQDSNQPQHF
.	.	TRBV6-5	TRBJ1-5	TGTGCCAGCAGTTCGTCGGCGAGGCAGCCCCAGCATTTT	CASSSSARQPQHF
.	.	TRBV5-1	TRBJ2-5	TGCGCCAGCAGCTTTGACCTATCTGGGGGCTCGCAGCGAGGTGAGACCCAGTACTTC	CASSFDLSGGSQRGETQYF
.	.	TRBV11-2	TRBJ1-4	TGTGCCAGCAGCTTAGATGGGGGGGTTATTAATGAAAAACTGTTTTTT	CASSLDGGVINEKLFF
.	TRBD1	TRBV27	TRBJ1-2	TGTGCCACCTCGGACTCCCCGGGACAGGGGGCGGGGGGCTACACCTTC	CATSDSPGQGAGGYTF
few	.	TRBV2	TRBJ2-2	TGTGCCAGCAAGAACAGTCCGAACACCGGGGAGCTGTTTTTT	CASKNSPNTGELFF
.	.	TRBV27	TRBJ2-1	TGTGCCAGCAGCCCATCAGGGTATGTGGTGGGGGCGCAGTTCTTC	CASSPSGYVVGAQFF
.	TRBD2	TRBV11-3	TRBJ2-1	TGTGCCAGCAGCCCCAGGACTAGCGGGAGTTTGAATGAGCAGTTCTTC	CASSPRTSGSLNEQFF
once	TRBD2	TRBV5-1	TRBJ2-7	TGCGCCAGCAGCTCCCGGGGACTATTTAGCTCCTACGAGCAGTACTTC	CASSSRGLFSSYEQYF
.	.	TRBV6-6	TRBJ1-1	TGTGCCAGCAGTAACCGGGGGGGGGAAAGTGAAGCTTTCTTT	CASSNRGGESEAFF
few	.	TRBV6-1	TRBJ1-2	TGTGCCACCCTTGGGCTCGCCAGGGCAGGCTATGGCTACACCTTC	CATLGLARAGYGYTF
.	TRBD1	TRBV27	TRBJ2-7	TGTGCCAGCAGTTTATCGCTTGGGACAGGGGGCTCCGAGCAGTACTTC	CASSLSLGTGGSEQYF
.	.	TRBV2	TRBJ2-6	TGTGCCAGCAGACTACAGGGCGCCTCTGGGGCCAACGTCCTGACTTTC	CASRLQGASGANVLTF
.	.	TRBV20-1	TRBJ2-5	TGCAGTGCTCGACAACCGGAGACCCAGTACTTC	CSARQPETQYF
.	.	TRBV5-5	TRBJ1-4	TGTGCCAGCAGCTCCCCACCAGGAAGTCCTTCTGAAAAACTGTTTTTT	CASSSPPGSPSEKLFF
.	TRBD2	TRBV7-2	TRBJ2-5	TGTGCCAGCAGCTTATTCATTGGCGGGACTAGCGGGAGGGCAGAGACCCAGTACTTC	CASSLFIGGTSGRAETQYF
.	.	TRBV9	TRBJ1-1	TGTGCCAGCAGCCCTGGCGGGCAGGGGCTACGCGGCGGGGAAGCTTTCTTT	CASSPGGQGLRGGEAFF
.	.	TRBV29-1	TRBJ1-1	TGCAGCGCCAAAGATGGTATAGCGGGGACTGAAGCTTTCTTT	CSAKDGIAGTEAFF
.	.	TRBV6-6	TRBJ1-2	TGTGCCAGCAGTATGCAGGGGCAATCGGCCGGCTACACCTTC	CASSMQGQSAGYTF
.	TRBD2	TRBV5-1	TRBJ2-1	TGCGCCAGCAGCTTCGGACTAGCGGGTTCCAATGAGCAGTTCTTC	CASSFGLAGSNEQFF
.	.	TRBV6-1	TRBJ2-7	TGTGCCAGCAGCAACTACGAGCAGTACTTC	CASSNYEQYF
.	TRBD1	TRBV4-1	TRBJ2-2	TGCGCCAGCAGCCAAGATAGGACAGGGGGGAAGAATGCCGGGGAGCTGTTTTTT	CASSQDRTGGKNAGELFF
.	.	TRBV11-2	TRBJ2-2	TGTGCCAGCAGTCTTACGTCACAGAACACCGGGGAGCTGTTTTTT	CASSLTSQNTGELFF
.	.	TRBV4-3	TRBJ2-2	TGCGCCAGCAGCCAAGACAAATCTAGCTCGGTTTCTGGGCCCACCGGGGAGCTGTTTTTT	CASSQDKSSSVSGPTGELFF
.	TRBD2	TRBV5-1	TRBJ2-1	TGCGCCAGCAGCTTGGTGGCGGGGGAATATAATGAGCAGTTCTTC	CASSLVAGEYNEQFF
.	TRBD2	TRBV7-9	TRBJ2-3	TGTGCCAGCAGCCCCGCCTTCGCGGGGGGCACAGATACGCAGTATTTT	CASSPAFAGGTDTQYF
.	TRBD1	TRBV11-2	TRBJ1-5	TGTGCCAGCAGCCCAGGGGGATATAGCAATCAGCCCCAGCATTTT	CASSPGGYSNQPQHF
.	.	TRBV11-2	TRBJ1-4	TGTGCCAGCAGCCCCAGACAGAATGAAAAACTGTTTTTT	CASSPRQNEKLFF